The rows below give T cell receptor beta chains drawn from one sample of a study of T cell responses to AZD1222 COVID-19 vaccine. The data were produced by immunoSEQ multiplex PCR, yet TCRdb's version contains in-frame clones alone and is incomplete. The profile covers 110,000 or so clones, with roughly nine tenths appearing a single time and roughly 3% taken by the ten largest. Sequenced material: peripheral blood, taken on day 0 of MenACWY control vaccination. These receptors came from an adult in good health. The CDR3 runs from the conserved cysteine through the conserved F or W. D genes are given only for firm matches. Clone size is given for some rows only: seen once, a few or many times, or a class if the clone is expanded.

d_gene: .
v_gene: TRBV19
abundance: once
j_gene: TRBJ2-6
CDR3aa: CASSMVQGSGANVLTF
CDR3nt: TGTGCCAGTAGTATGGTACAGGGCTCTGGGGCCAACGTCCTGACTTTC

d_gene: .
v_gene: TRBV19
abundance: .
j_gene: TRBJ2-3
CDR3aa: CASSPGLKTTDTQYF
CDR3nt: TGTGCCAGTAGTCCTGGACTGAAGACTACAGATACGCAGTATTTT

d_gene: TRBD2
v_gene: TRBV11-2
abundance: .
j_gene: TRBJ2-3
CDR3aa: CASSFGRGGIDTQYF
CDR3nt: TGTGCCAGCAGCTTCGGGCGGGGGGGCATCGATACGCAGTATTTT

d_gene: .
v_gene: TRBV2
abundance: .
j_gene: TRBJ2-1
CDR3aa: CASSEGFGGQSDNEQFF
CDR3nt: TGTGCCAGCAGTGAAGGATTTGGGGGCCAGAGTGACAATGAGCAGTTCTTC

d_gene: TRBD1
v_gene: TRBV19
abundance: once
j_gene: TRBJ2-3
CDR3aa: CASSIFGTGTDTQYF
CDR3nt: TGTGCCAGTAGTATTTTTGGGACAGGAACAGATACGCAGTATTTT

d_gene: .
v_gene: TRBV10-2
abundance: .
j_gene: TRBJ1-4
CDR3aa: CASSEAGRGEKLFF
CDR3nt: TGCGCCAGCAGTGAGGCCGGCAGGGGAGAAAAACTGTTTTTT

d_gene: .
v_gene: TRBV5-1
abundance: .
j_gene: TRBJ1-1
CDR3aa: CASSLMMGDTNTEAFF
CDR3nt: TGCGCCAGCAGCTTGATGATGGGCGACACGAACACTGAAGCTTTCTTT

d_gene: TRBD1
v_gene: TRBV18
abundance: .
j_gene: TRBJ2-6
CDR3aa: CASSKGASGANVLTF
CDR3nt: TGTGCCAGCTCCAAGGGGGCCTCTGGGGCCAACGTCCTGACTTTC

d_gene: .
v_gene: TRBV7-2
abundance: .
j_gene: TRBJ1-3
CDR3aa: CASSLVGKSSGNTIYF
CDR3nt: TGTGCCAGCAGCTTAGTCGGGAAGAGCTCTGGAAACACCATATATTTT

d_gene: TRBD2
v_gene: TRBV6-2/TRBV6-3
abundance: .
j_gene: TRBJ2-1
CDR3aa: CASSPRRRAGSYNEQFF
CDR3nt: TGTGCCAGCAGTCCCCGGAGGCGAGCGGGGTCCTACAATGAGCAGTTCTTC

d_gene: .
v_gene: TRBV10-3
abundance: .
j_gene: TRBJ1-1
CDR3aa: CAISVWGNTEAFF
CDR3nt: TGTGCCATCAGTGTGTGGGGGAACACTGAAGCTTTCTTT

d_gene: .
v_gene: TRBV20-1
abundance: .
j_gene: TRBJ1-1
CDR3aa: CLVREGTEAFF
CDR3nt: TGCCTTGTGAGGGAGGGCACTGAAGCTTTCTTT

d_gene: .
v_gene: TRBV19
abundance: .
j_gene: TRBJ2-1
CDR3aa: CASSITTSPARYNEQFF
CDR3nt: TGTGCCAGTAGTATTACGACAAGCCCCGCTCGTTATAATGAGCAGTTCTTC

d_gene: .
v_gene: TRBV5-6
abundance: .
j_gene: TRBJ1-1
CDR3aa: CASSLGDPRNTEAFF
CDR3nt: TGTGCCAGCAGCTTGGGGGACCCCCGGAACACTGAAGCTTTCTTT

d_gene: TRBD1
v_gene: TRBV25-1
abundance: .
j_gene: TRBJ2-5
CDR3aa: CASTKGTGTETQYF
CDR3nt: TGTGCCAGCACGAAGGGGACAGGGACAGAGACCCAGTACTTC

d_gene: .
v_gene: TRBV6-5
abundance: .
j_gene: TRBJ1-6
CDR3aa: CASRPTGPGAPLHF
CDR3nt: TGTGCCAGCAGACCCACGGGGCCTGGGGCACCCCTCCACTTT

d_gene: TRBD2
v_gene: TRBV14
abundance: .
j_gene: TRBJ2-1
CDR3aa: CASSSQRGLDEQFF
CDR3nt: TGTGCCAGCAGCTCCCAGCGGGGGTTGGATGAGCAGTTCTTC

d_gene: .
v_gene: TRBV6-1
abundance: .
j_gene: TRBJ2-7
CDR3aa: CASSEARPYEQYF
CDR3nt: TGTGCCAGCAGTGAAGCTCGCCCGTACGAGCAGTACTTC

d_gene: .
v_gene: TRBV20-1
abundance: .
j_gene: TRBJ1-1
CDR3aa: CSASRAGQWGEPNTEAFF
CDR3nt: TGCAGTGCTAGTCGCGCAGGGCAGTGGGGAGAGCCAAACACTGAAGCTTTCTTT

d_gene: .
v_gene: TRBV10-3
abundance: .
j_gene: TRBJ1-4
CDR3aa: CAISESGGQATNEKLFF
CDR3nt: TGTGCCATCAGTGAGTCCGGGGGGCAGGCAACTAATGAAAAACTGTTTTTT

d_gene: .
v_gene: TRBV27
abundance: .
j_gene: TRBJ1-6
CDR3aa: CASGAGPSPLHF
CDR3nt: TGTGCCAGCGGGGCAGGCCCTTCACCCCTCCACTTT

d_gene: TRBD1
v_gene: TRBV11-2
abundance: .
j_gene: TRBJ1-1
CDR3aa: CASSPGTGGFEAFF
CDR3nt: TGTGCCAGCAGCCCTGGGACAGGGGGTTTTGAAGCTTTCTTT

d_gene: TRBD1
v_gene: TRBV19
abundance: .
j_gene: TRBJ1-4
CDR3aa: CASNPRGTGDEKLFF
CDR3nt: TGTGCCAGTAACCCAAGGGGGACAGGGGATGAAAAACTGTTTTTT

d_gene: .
v_gene: TRBV6-5
abundance: .
j_gene: TRBJ2-3
CDR3aa: CASRIYVGGADTQYF
CDR3nt: TGTGCCAGCAGGATTTACGTAGGAGGTGCAGATACGCAGTATTTT

d_gene: .
v_gene: TRBV9
abundance: .
j_gene: TRBJ1-3
CDR3aa: CASSVEAASGNTIYF
CDR3nt: TGTGCCAGCAGCGTAGAGGCAGCCTCTGGAAACACCATATATTTT

d_gene: .
v_gene: TRBV7-3
abundance: once
j_gene: TRBJ2-2
CDR3aa: CASSPQLNTGELFF
CDR3nt: TGTGCCAGCAGCCCCCAATTGAACACCGGGGAGCTGTTTTTT

d_gene: TRBD1
v_gene: TRBV7-9
abundance: .
j_gene: TRBJ2-7
CDR3aa: CASSPVAGQAADEQYF
CDR3nt: TGTGCCAGCAGCCCCGTCGCGGGACAGGCTGCGGACGAGCAGTACTTC

d_gene: .
v_gene: TRBV7-2
abundance: .
j_gene: TRBJ1-6
CDR3aa: CASSDGTVFNSPLHF
CDR3nt: TGTGCCAGCAGCGACGGGACTGTTTTCAATTCACCCCTCCACTTT

d_gene: .
v_gene: TRBV19
abundance: .
j_gene: TRBJ2-5
CDR3aa: CASSMFAGETQYF
CDR3nt: TGTGCCAGTAGTATGTTTGCGGGGGAGACCCAGTACTTC

d_gene: .
v_gene: TRBV11-3
abundance: .
j_gene: TRBJ1-2
CDR3aa: CASSLDSDYYGYTF
CDR3nt: TGTGCCAGCAGCTTAGATTCAGATTACTATGGCTACACCTTC

d_gene: .
v_gene: TRBV6-5
abundance: .
j_gene: TRBJ1-4
CDR3aa: CASSRQGLSWEKLFF
CDR3nt: TGTGCCAGCAGTCGCCAGGGATTATCTTGGGAAAAACTGTTTTTT

d_gene: .
v_gene: TRBV4-3
abundance: .
j_gene: TRBJ1-4
CDR3aa: CASSQEIRGATNEKLFF
CDR3nt: TGCGCCAGCAGCCAAGAAATCAGAGGGGCAACTAATGAAAAACTGTTTTTT

d_gene: TRBD1
v_gene: TRBV11-2
abundance: .
j_gene: TRBJ1-5
CDR3aa: CASSESTGGNQPQHF
CDR3nt: TGTGCCAGCAGCGAAAGTACAGGGGGCAATCAGCCCCAGCATTTT

d_gene: .
v_gene: TRBV18
abundance: .
j_gene: TRBJ2-7
CDR3aa: CASSPGHYEQYF
CDR3nt: TGTGCCAGCTCACCCGGACACTACGAGCAGTACTTC

d_gene: TRBD1
v_gene: TRBV11-1
abundance: .
j_gene: TRBJ1-1
CDR3aa: CASSLQAGGNTEAFF
CDR3nt: TGTGCCAGCAGCTTACAGGCAGGGGGGAACACTGAAGCTTTCTTT